The clone carrying this T cell receptor beta chain was seen more than once but under ten times. Its antigen is unknown. MiXCR, applied by TCRdb to the RT-PCR reads, yields one record per CDR3 protein. The sample shows approximately 700,000 distinct CDR3 sequences, more than 15% of them seen only once. The data originate from a study of response to subunit inactivated influenza vaccine. CDR3 length: 15 residues. The ends were cut back, 0 bases at V and 1 base at J, with 10 bases in the middle. Germline assignment: CDR1 SGHRS and CDR2 YFSETQ. Study conclusions and caveats: Few new T cells, the authors suggested, are recruited by each seasonal influenza vaccination.

This material consisted of PBMCs from blood, taken 11 to 12 days after vaccination. The sequence was collected from a man between 45 and 60 years old who received an inactivated influenza vaccine. The gene calls are TRBV5-1 and TRBJ2-5; D is uncertain. CDR3 in DNA: TGCGCCAGCAGCTTGGGATCGGCAGGCCAAGAGACCCAGTACTTC. It codes for CASSLGSAGQETQYF.